These T cell receptor beta chains were read from a single sample in a study of blood T cell repertoires in COVID-19. Clones were sequenced by immunoSEQ multiplex PCR, and TCRdb holds only the in-frame ones, with some missing. The table has 60,000 to 75,000 clones, more than 70% seen once. Sequencing input: peripheral blood. These receptors originate from a human donor in a cohort sampled during active COVID-19. Each CDR3 is given with its conserved first and last residue. Fields, in order: clone size, V gene, D gene, J gene, CDR3 protein, CDR3 DNA. D genes are given only for firm matches. The listing skips clone size in some rows; elsewhere it reads once, few, many or a size class.

clone_size: -; v_call: TRBV18; d_call: TRBD1; j_call: TRBJ2-1; cdr3_aa: CASSPGTGSYNEQFF; cdr3_nt: TGTGCCAGCTCACCCGGGACAGGTTCCTACAATGAGCAGTTCTTC
clone_size: -; v_call: TRBV19; d_call: TRBD2; j_call: TRBJ2-7; cdr3_aa: CASSTRLAENGQYF; cdr3_nt: TGTGCCAGTAGTACCAGACTAGCGGAAAATGGGCAGTACTTC
clone_size: -; v_call: TRBV11-3; d_call: -; j_call: TRBJ2-3; cdr3_aa: CASSFSAADTDTQYF; cdr3_nt: TGTGCCAGCAGCTTCTCCGCGGCCGACACAGATACGCAGTATTTT
clone_size: once; v_call: TRBV5-4; d_call: TRBD2; j_call: TRBJ2-7; cdr3_aa: CASSLWGLVYEQYF; cdr3_nt: TGTGCCAGCAGCTTGTGGGGACTAGTCTACGAGCAGTACTTC
clone_size: once; v_call: TRBV27; d_call: -; j_call: TRBJ2-1; cdr3_aa: CASSYRGSEQFF; cdr3_nt: TGTGCCAGCAGTTATAGGGGTAGTGAGCAGTTCTTC
clone_size: -; v_call: TRBV6-6; d_call: TRBD2; j_call: TRBJ2-5; cdr3_aa: CASSQGGTSGRGEETQYF; cdr3_nt: TGTGCCAGCAGTCAGGGCGGGACTAGCGGGAGAGGAGAGGAGACCCAGTACTTC
clone_size: -; v_call: TRBV6-6; d_call: -; j_call: TRBJ2-1; cdr3_aa: CASSPYDWRTNNEQFF; cdr3_nt: TGTGCCAGCAGTCCTTACGACTGGAGGACGAACAATGAGCAGTTCTTC
clone_size: -; v_call: TRBV27; d_call: -; j_call: TRBJ1-3; cdr3_aa: CASRGGGISGNTIYF; cdr3_nt: TGTGCCAGCAGGGGCGGGGGTATCTCTGGAAACACCATATATTTT
clone_size: -; v_call: TRBV6-5; d_call: -; j_call: TRBJ2-4; cdr3_aa: CASSYSPPGTKNIQYF; cdr3_nt: TGTGCCAGCAGTTATAGTCCTCCGGGTACCAAAAACATTCAGTACTTC
clone_size: -; v_call: TRBV6-1; d_call: -; j_call: TRBJ2-4; cdr3_aa: CASSDRAAGKNIQYF; cdr3_nt: TGTGCCAGCAGTGACAGGGCGGCGGGAAAAAACATTCAGTACTTC
clone_size: -; v_call: TRBV10-3; d_call: -; j_call: TRBJ2-3; cdr3_aa: CAISDTSRGTDTQYF; cdr3_nt: TGTGCCATCAGTGATACTAGCAGAGGCACAGATACGCAGTATTTT
clone_size: -; v_call: TRBV5-4; d_call: TRBD1; j_call: TRBJ2-6; cdr3_aa: CASSWGQFQAGANVLTF; cdr3_nt: TGTGCCAGCAGCTGGGGACAGTTTCAAGCTGGGGCCAACGTCCTGACTTTC
clone_size: once; v_call: TRBV11-2; d_call: TRBD2; j_call: TRBJ2-3; cdr3_aa: CASSLIAGVSTDTQYF; cdr3_nt: TGTGCCAGCAGCTTAATAGCGGGAGTTTCCACAGATACGCAGTATTTT
clone_size: -; v_call: TRBV2; d_call: TRBD1; j_call: TRBJ2-1; cdr3_aa: CASSQIQGVEQFF; cdr3_nt: TGTGCCAGCAGCCAAATCCAGGGGGTTGAGCAGTTCTTC
clone_size: -; v_call: TRBV10-3; d_call: TRBD2; j_call: TRBJ2-7; cdr3_aa: CAIGLAGGRSYEQYF; cdr3_nt: TGTGCCATCGGACTAGCGGGAGGCCGCTCCTACGAGCAGTACTTC
clone_size: -; v_call: TRBV6-5; d_call: TRBD1; j_call: TRBJ2-7; cdr3_aa: CASSYLGQGSDEQYF; cdr3_nt: TGTGCCAGCAGTTACCTGGGACAGGGGAGTGACGAGCAGTACTTC
clone_size: -; v_call: TRBV12-3/TRBV12-4; d_call: -; j_call: TRBJ2-3; cdr3_aa: CASRWGGADTQYF; cdr3_nt: TGTGCCAGCAGATGGGGGGGCGCAGATACGCAGTATTTT
clone_size: -; v_call: TRBV14; d_call: -; j_call: TRBJ2-7; cdr3_aa: CASSQGGYEQYF; cdr3_nt: TGTGCCAGCAGCCAAGGAGGCTACGAGCAGTACTTC
clone_size: -; v_call: TRBV4-1; d_call: -; j_call: TRBJ1-4; cdr3_aa: CASSQVGGSEEKLFF; cdr3_nt: TGCGCCAGCAGCCAAGTAGGCGGATCCGAGGAAAAACTGTTTTTT
clone_size: once; v_call: TRBV12-2; d_call: -; j_call: TRBJ2-1; cdr3_aa: CASRLVLSDRRRYNEQFF; cdr3_nt: TGTGCAAGTCGCTTAGTCCTATCTGACAGGAGGCGCTACAATGAGCAGTTCTTC
clone_size: -; v_call: TRBV28; d_call: -; j_call: TRBJ1-2; cdr3_aa: CASSPDRVYGYTF; cdr3_nt: TGTGCCAGCAGTCCGGACAGAGTCTATGGCTACACCTTC
clone_size: -; v_call: TRBV7-2; d_call: TRBD2; j_call: TRBJ2-4; cdr3_aa: CASNPSGGIQYF; cdr3_nt: TGTGCCAGTAACCCAAGCGGGGGGATTCAGTACTTC
clone_size: -; v_call: TRBV30; d_call: -; j_call: TRBJ2-2; cdr3_aa: CAWSSRVAGELFF; cdr3_nt: TGTGCCTGGAGTTCCAGGGTAGCCGGGGAGCTGTTTTTT
clone_size: -; v_call: TRBV7-9; d_call: TRBD1; j_call: TRBJ1-2; cdr3_aa: CASSATGPRGYTF; cdr3_nt: TGTGCCAGCAGCGCGACAGGGCCGAGGGGCTACACCTTC
clone_size: -; v_call: TRBV28; d_call: TRBD2; j_call: TRBJ2-3; cdr3_aa: CASGLLAALTDTQYF; cdr3_nt: TGTGCCAGCGGACTTCTAGCGGCACTCACAGATACGCAGTATTTT
clone_size: -; v_call: TRBV11-2; d_call: -; j_call: TRBJ2-7; cdr3_aa: CASSLPSSYEQYF; cdr3_nt: TGTGCCAGCAGCTTACCTAGCTCCTACGAGCAGTACTTC
clone_size: few; v_call: TRBV5-8; d_call: TRBD2; j_call: TRBJ2-3; cdr3_aa: CASSLYRTSGNTQYF; cdr3_nt: TGTGCCAGCAGCTTGTACCGGACTAGCGGAAATACGCAGTATTTT
clone_size: -; v_call: TRBV19; d_call: -; j_call: TRBJ2-3; cdr3_aa: CASSADRSTDTQYF; cdr3_nt: TGTGCCAGTAGTGCCGACAGGAGTACAGATACGCAGTATTTT
clone_size: -; v_call: TRBV6-5; d_call: TRBD1; j_call: TRBJ2-4; cdr3_aa: CASSRTGTGGNIQYF; cdr3_nt: TGTGCCAGCAGCCGAACCGGGACAGGGGGGAACATTCAGTACTTC
clone_size: -; v_call: TRBV19; d_call: TRBD2; j_call: TRBJ2-1; cdr3_aa: CASSPGLAGVNEQFF; cdr3_nt: TGTGCCAGTAGTCCCGGACTAGCGGGGGTTAATGAGCAGTTCTTC
clone_size: -; v_call: TRBV2; d_call: -; j_call: TRBJ2-7; cdr3_aa: CASSRLVYEQYF; cdr3_nt: TGTGCCAGCAGCAGACTAGTCTACGAGCAGTACTTC
clone_size: -; v_call: TRBV5-1; d_call: -; j_call: TRBJ1-2; cdr3_aa: CASSSRTPQANSGYTF; cdr3_nt: TGCGCCAGCAGTTCCCGGACACCCCAAGCTAACTCTGGCTACACCTTC
clone_size: -; v_call: TRBV5-1; d_call: -; j_call: TRBJ2-2; cdr3_aa: CASFPGQNTGELFF; cdr3_nt: TGCGCCAGCTTCCCGGGACAAAACACCGGGGAGCTGTTTTTT
clone_size: few; v_call: TRBV28; d_call: TRBD1; j_call: TRBJ1-6; cdr3_aa: CASSSGQGMSPLHF; cdr3_nt: TGTGCCAGCAGTTCGGGACAGGGGATGTCACCCCTCCACTTT
clone_size: -; v_call: TRBV29-1; d_call: TRBD2; j_call: TRBJ2-1; cdr3_aa: CSVESPGLAGGNEQFF; cdr3_nt: TGCAGCGTTGAAAGTCCGGGACTAGCGGGAGGCAATGAGCAGTTCTTC
clone_size: once; v_call: TRBV5-1; d_call: TRBD2; j_call: TRBJ2-3; cdr3_aa: CASSYSGRGTDTQYF; cdr3_nt: TGCGCCAGCAGCTATAGCGGGAGGGGCACAGATACGCAGTATTTT
clone_size: -; v_call: TRBV5-1; d_call: -; j_call: TRBJ2-7; cdr3_aa: CASSLTGGGSYEQYF; cdr3_nt: TGCGCCAGCAGCCTGACTGGCGGAGGCTCCTACGAGCAGTACTTC
clone_size: -; v_call: TRBV27; d_call: -; j_call: TRBJ2-5; cdr3_aa: CASSLAGARVQETQYF; cdr3_nt: TGTGCCAGCAGTTTAGCGGGGGCCAGGGTTCAAGAGACCCAGTACTTC
clone_size: -; v_call: TRBV2; d_call: -; j_call: TRBJ2-3; cdr3_aa: CASSESAGYTDTQYF; cdr3_nt: TGTGCCAGCAGTGAATCCGCGGGGTACACAGATACGCAGTATTTT
clone_size: -; v_call: TRBV19; d_call: TRBD2; j_call: TRBJ2-2; cdr3_aa: CASTPPGRAGTGELFF; cdr3_nt: TGTGCCAGTACCCCCCCCGGGAGGGCGGGCACCGGGGAGCTGTTTTTT
clone_size: -; v_call: TRBV7-2; d_call: -; j_call: TRBJ2-3; cdr3_aa: CASSLGVGTDTQYF; cdr3_nt: TGTGCCAGCAGCTTAGGAGTCGGCACAGATACGCAGTATTTT
clone_size: -; v_call: TRBV7-2; d_call: -; j_call: TRBJ2-4; cdr3_aa: CASSPASWGGAIQYF; cdr3_nt: TGTGCCAGCAGCCCCGCCTCATGGGGGGGCGCCATTCAGTACTTC
clone_size: -; v_call: TRBV2; d_call: -; j_call: TRBJ1-6; cdr3_aa: CASSREINSPLHF; cdr3_nt: TGTGCCAGCTCCCGGGAAATTAATTCACCCCTCCACTTT
clone_size: -; v_call: TRBV6-5; d_call: TRBD1; j_call: TRBJ2-2; cdr3_aa: CASSYGGQLRELFF; cdr3_nt: TGTGCCAGCAGTTACGGGGGACAGCTACGGGAGCTGTTTTTT
clone_size: -; v_call: TRBV28; d_call: -; j_call: TRBJ1-2; cdr3_aa: CASSPRTPGGYTF; cdr3_nt: TGTGCCAGCAGTCCCCGAACCCCCGGTGGCTACACCTTC
clone_size: -; v_call: TRBV7-9; d_call: TRBD2; j_call: TRBJ2-4; cdr3_aa: CASTPGTSGGGTKNIQYF; cdr3_nt: TGTGCCAGCACCCCTGGGACTAGCGGAGGGGGGACCAAAAACATTCAGTACTTC
clone_size: -; v_call: TRBV3-1/TRBV3-2; d_call: -; j_call: TRBJ1-2; cdr3_aa: CASSPPGRVSGYTF; cdr3_nt: TGTGCCAGCAGCCCGCCTGGCAGGGTTTCTGGCTACACCTTC
clone_size: -; v_call: TRBV7-9; d_call: TRBD1; j_call: TRBJ1-6; cdr3_aa: CASSGGTGNNSPLHF; cdr3_nt: TGTGCCAGCAGCGGAGGGACAGGGAATAATTCACCCCTCCACTTT
clone_size: -; v_call: TRBV7-7; d_call: TRBD2; j_call: TRBJ2-1; cdr3_aa: CASSLGTSGSNEQFF; cdr3_nt: TGTGCTAGCAGCTTAGGGACTAGCGGGAGTAATGAGCAGTTCTTC
clone_size: -; v_call: TRBV5-1; d_call: TRBD2; j_call: TRBJ2-5; cdr3_aa: CASSLVLAGGEETQYF; cdr3_nt: TGCGCCAGCAGCTTGGTTCTAGCGGGAGGGGAAGAGACCCAGTACTTC
clone_size: -; v_call: TRBV18; d_call: -; j_call: TRBJ2-5; cdr3_aa: CASSTHSKETQYF; cdr3_nt: TGTGCCAGCTCAACACACAGCAAGGAGACCCAGTACTTC
clone_size: -; v_call: TRBV12-3/TRBV12-4; d_call: -; j_call: TRBJ1-1; cdr3_aa: CASSRDPNTEAFF; cdr3_nt: TGTGCCAGCAGTCGGGATCCGAACACTGAAGCTTTCTTT
clone_size: -; v_call: TRBV6-6; d_call: -; j_call: TRBJ2-3; cdr3_aa: CASSRLAGTDTQYF; cdr3_nt: TGTGCCAGCAGTCGCCTGGCTGGCACAGATACGCAGTATTTT
clone_size: -; v_call: TRBV19; d_call: -; j_call: TRBJ1-5; cdr3_aa: CASTSYLGNQPQHF; cdr3_nt: TGTGCCAGTACTTCGTATCTTGGCAATCAGCCCCAGCATTTT
clone_size: -; v_call: TRBV15; d_call: TRBD2; j_call: TRBJ2-3; cdr3_aa: CATSSLRASGSPGDTQYF; cdr3_nt: TGTGCCACCAGCTCCCTGAGGGCTAGCGGGTCTCCCGGCGATACGCAGTATTTT